One sample yielded the 3 T cell receptor beta chains listed below, sequenced in a study of PD-1 blockade in classical Hodgkin lymphoma. Profiled with immunoSEQ multiplex PCR; TCRdb holds only in-frame clones, not every one. The sample has about 22,000 clones, around 68% seen once. Relapses following autologous stem cell transplantation were seen in all patients, with brentuximab vedotin exposure varying. The sample here was peripheral blood mononuclear cells (PBMCs), taken at baseline. These receptors all stem from a human donor with classical Hodgkin lymphoma.

The chain has TRBV2 and TRBJ2-7; D might be TRBD2 (5 bases). The CDR3 totals 17 residues. Trimming took off 0 bases at V and 3 bases at J, with 18 bases between the two ends. Per the germline V gene, CDR1 is SNHLY and CDR2 is FYNNEI. The CDR3: CASSEARALKVYYEQYF. DNA of the CDR3: TGTGCCAGCAGTGAAGCGCGGGCCTTAAAGGTATACTACGAGCAGTACTTC.

This rearrangement joins TRBV7-9 to TRBJ2-7, with unresolved D. Germline CDR1 reads SEHNR; CDR2 reads FQNEAQ (reference sequence). V lost 1 base and J 3 bases, leaving 7 bases between the germline ends. This CDR3 is built from 13 residues. CDR3 protein: CASSLGGFYEQYF. The CDR3 DNA reads TGTGCCAGCAGCTTAGGGGGATTCTACGAGCAGTACTTC.

The V call is TRBV30, the J call TRBJ2-7; 10 bases match TRBD1. The CDR3 runs to 14 residues. Germline CDR1 and CDR2: GTSNPN and SVGIG (reference sequence). V shed 2 bases, J shed 3 bases, and the junction held 4 bases outside the gene matches. For the CDR3, the DNA is TGTGCCTGGAGTCTTGGGACAGGGGTCTACGAGCAGTACTTC. Its translation: CAWSLGTGVYEQYF.